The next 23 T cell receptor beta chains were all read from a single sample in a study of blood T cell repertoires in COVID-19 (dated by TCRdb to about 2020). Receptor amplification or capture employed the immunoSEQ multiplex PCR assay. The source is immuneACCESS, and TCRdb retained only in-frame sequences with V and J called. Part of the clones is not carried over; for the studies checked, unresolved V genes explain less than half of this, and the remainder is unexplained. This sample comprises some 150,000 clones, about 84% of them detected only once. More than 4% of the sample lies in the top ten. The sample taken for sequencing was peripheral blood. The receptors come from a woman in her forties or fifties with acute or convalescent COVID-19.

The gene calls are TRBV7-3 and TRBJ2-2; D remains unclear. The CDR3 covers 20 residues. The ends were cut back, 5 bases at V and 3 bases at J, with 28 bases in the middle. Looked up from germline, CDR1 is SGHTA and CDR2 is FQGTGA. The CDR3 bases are TGTGCCAGCAGCCAGATTATCGGTCCCAGAGGATTGGCGGACACCGGGGAGCTGTTTTTT. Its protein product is CASSQIIGPRGLADTGELFF.

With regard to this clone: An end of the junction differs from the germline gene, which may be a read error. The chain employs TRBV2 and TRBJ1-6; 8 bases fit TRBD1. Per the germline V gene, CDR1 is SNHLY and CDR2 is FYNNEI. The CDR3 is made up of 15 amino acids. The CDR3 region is CASNTPGQEDSPFHF. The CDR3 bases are TGTGCCAGCAACACTCCGGGACAGGAGGACTCACCCTTCCACTTT.

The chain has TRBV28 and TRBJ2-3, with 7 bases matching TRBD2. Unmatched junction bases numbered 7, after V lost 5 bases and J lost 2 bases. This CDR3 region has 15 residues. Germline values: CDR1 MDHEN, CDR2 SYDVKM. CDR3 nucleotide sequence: TGTGCCAGCAGTGCCCGGGACTACGACACAGATACGCAGTATTTT. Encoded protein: CASSARDYDTDTQYF.

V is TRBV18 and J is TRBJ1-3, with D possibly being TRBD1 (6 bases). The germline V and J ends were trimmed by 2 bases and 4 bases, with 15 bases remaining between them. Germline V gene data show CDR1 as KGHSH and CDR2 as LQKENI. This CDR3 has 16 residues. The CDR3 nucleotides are TGTGCCAGCTCACCAAGAGGACAGCTCCGGGGAAACACCATATATTTT. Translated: CASSPRGQLRGNTIYF. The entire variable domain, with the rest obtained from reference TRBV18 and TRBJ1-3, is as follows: NAGVMQNPRHLVRRRGQEARLRCSPMKGHSHVYWYRQLPEEGLKFMVYLQKENIIDESGMPKERFSAEFPKEGPSILRIQQVVRGDSAAYFCASSPRGQLRGNTIYFGEGSWLTVV.

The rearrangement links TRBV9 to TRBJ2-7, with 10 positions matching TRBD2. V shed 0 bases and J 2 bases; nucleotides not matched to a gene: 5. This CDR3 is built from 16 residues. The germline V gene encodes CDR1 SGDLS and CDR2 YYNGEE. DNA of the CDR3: TGTGCCAGCAGCGTAGAGGGGCTAGCGGGGGCCTACGAGCAGTACTTC. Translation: CASSVEGLAGAYEQYF.

The CDR3 DNA reads TGCGCCAGCAGCACCCGAGCGGGGGGGCCAGATACGCAGTATTTT. This translates into CASSTRAGGPDTQYF. J is TRBJ2-3 and V is TRBV5-1; 10 bases line up with TRBD2. Germline CDR1 SGHRS, CDR2 YFSETQ. The ends lost 4 bases at V and 4 bases at J; junction bases unmatched: 6. CDR3 length: 15 amino acids.

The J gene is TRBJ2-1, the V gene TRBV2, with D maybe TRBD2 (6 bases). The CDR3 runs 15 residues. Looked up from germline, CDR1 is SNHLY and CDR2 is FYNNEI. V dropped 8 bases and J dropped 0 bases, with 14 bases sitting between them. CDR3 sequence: CASVRESTSYNEQFF. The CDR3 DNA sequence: TGTGCCAGCGTACGGGAGTCCACCTCCTACAATGAGCAGTTCTTC.

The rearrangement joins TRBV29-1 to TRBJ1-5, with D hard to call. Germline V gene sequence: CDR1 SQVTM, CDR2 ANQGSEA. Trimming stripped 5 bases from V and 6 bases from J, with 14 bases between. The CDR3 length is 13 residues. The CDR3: CSVIGGLGQPQHF. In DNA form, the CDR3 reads TGCAGCGTTATCGGCGGACTTGGTCAGCCCCAGCATTTT.

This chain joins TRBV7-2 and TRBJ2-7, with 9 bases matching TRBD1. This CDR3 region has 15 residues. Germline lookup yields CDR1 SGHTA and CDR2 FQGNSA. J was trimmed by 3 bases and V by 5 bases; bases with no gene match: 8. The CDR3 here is CASSRDGQGNYEQYF. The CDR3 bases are TGTGCCAGCAGCCGTGATGGACAGGGGAACTACGAGCAGTACTTC.

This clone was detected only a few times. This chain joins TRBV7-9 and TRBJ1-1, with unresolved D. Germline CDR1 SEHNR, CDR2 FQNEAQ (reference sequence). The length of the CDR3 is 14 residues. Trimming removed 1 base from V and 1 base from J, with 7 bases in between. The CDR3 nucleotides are TGTGCCAGCAGCTTAGAAGAGCAGAACACTGAAGCTTTCTTT. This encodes CASSLEEQNTEAFF.

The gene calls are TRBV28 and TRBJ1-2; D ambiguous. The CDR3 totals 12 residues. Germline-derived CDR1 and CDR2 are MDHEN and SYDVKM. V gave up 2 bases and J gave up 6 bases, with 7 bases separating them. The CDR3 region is CASSLLNHGYTF. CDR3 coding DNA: TGTGCCAGCAGTTTACTAAACCATGGCTACACCTTC.

The CDR3 protein is CASSLRDTGYTF. CDR3 nucleotide sequence: TGTGCCAGCTCACTCCGGGACACAGGCTACACCTTC. The chain recombines TRBV18 with TRBJ1-2; D possibly corresponds to TRBD1 (6 bases). This CDR3 has 12 residues. The V end lost 4 bases, the J end lost 8 bases, and 11 bases lay between the germline ends. CDR1 and CDR2 (germline): KGHSH, LQKENI.

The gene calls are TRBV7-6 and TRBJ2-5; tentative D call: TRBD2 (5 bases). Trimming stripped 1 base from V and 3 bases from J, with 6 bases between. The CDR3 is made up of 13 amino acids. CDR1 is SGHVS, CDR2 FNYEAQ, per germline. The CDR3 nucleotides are TGTGCCAGCAGCTTAGACGGGGAAGAGACCCAGTACTTC. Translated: CASSLDGEETQYF.

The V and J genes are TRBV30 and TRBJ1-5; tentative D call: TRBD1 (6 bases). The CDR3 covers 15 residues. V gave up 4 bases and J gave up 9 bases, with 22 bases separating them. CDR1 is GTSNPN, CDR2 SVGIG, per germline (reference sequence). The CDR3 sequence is CAWNAGDTSRRPQHF. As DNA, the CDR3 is TGTGCCTGGAATGCCGGGGACACAAGCAGGCGGCCCCAGCATTTT.

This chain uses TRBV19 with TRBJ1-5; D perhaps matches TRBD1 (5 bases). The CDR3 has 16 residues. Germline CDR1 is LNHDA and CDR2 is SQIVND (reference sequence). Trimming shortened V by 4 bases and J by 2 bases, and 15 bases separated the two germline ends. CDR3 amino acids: CASSRTGTDGNQPQHF. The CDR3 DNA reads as TGTGCCAGTAGTAGGACGGGGACTGATGGCAATCAGCCCCAGCATTTT. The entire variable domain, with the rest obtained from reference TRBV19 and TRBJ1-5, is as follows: DGGITQSPKYLFRKEGQNVTLSCEQNLNHDAMYWYRQDPGQGLRLIYYSQIVNDFQKGDIAEGYSVSREKKESFPLTVTSAQKNPTAFYLCASSRTGTDGNQPQHFGDGTRLSIL.

The CDR3 nucleotides read TGTGCCACCAGTGATTCATCCTACAGGGATGGCTACACCTTC. It yields the protein CATSDSSYRDGYTF. This chain connects TRBV24-1 to TRBJ1-2; weak D call: TRBD1 (6 bases). The length of the CDR3 is 14 residues. Germline-derived CDR1 and CDR2 are KGHDR and SFDVKD. Trimming left V 2 bases short and J 6 bases short, with 12 bases between.

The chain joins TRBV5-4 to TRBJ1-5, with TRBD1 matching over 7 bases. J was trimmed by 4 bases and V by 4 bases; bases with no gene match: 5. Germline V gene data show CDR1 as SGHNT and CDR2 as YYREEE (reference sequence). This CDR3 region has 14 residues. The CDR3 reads CASSGQVGNQPQHF. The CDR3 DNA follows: TGTGCCAGCAGCGGACAGGTAGGTAATCAGCCCCAGCATTTT.

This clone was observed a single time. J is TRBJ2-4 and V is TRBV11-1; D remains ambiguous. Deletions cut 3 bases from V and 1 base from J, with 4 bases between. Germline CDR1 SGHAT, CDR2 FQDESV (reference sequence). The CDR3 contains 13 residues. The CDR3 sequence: CASSFRAKNIQYF. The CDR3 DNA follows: TGTGCCAGCAGCTTCCGGGCCAAAAACATTCAGTACTTC.

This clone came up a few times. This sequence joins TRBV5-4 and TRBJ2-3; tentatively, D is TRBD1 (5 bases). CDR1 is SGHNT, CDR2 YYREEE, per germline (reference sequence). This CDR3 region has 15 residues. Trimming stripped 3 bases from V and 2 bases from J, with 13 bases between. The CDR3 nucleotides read TGTGCCAGCAGCTCGGACACCGATCACACAGATACGCAGTATTTT. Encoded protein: CASSSDTDHTDTQYF. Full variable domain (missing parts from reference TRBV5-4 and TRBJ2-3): ETGVTQSPTHLIKTRGQQVTLRCSSQSGHNTVSWYQQALGQGPQFIFQYYREEENGRGNFPPRFSGLQFPNYSSELNVNALELDDSALYLCASSSDTDHTDTQYFGPGTRLTVL.

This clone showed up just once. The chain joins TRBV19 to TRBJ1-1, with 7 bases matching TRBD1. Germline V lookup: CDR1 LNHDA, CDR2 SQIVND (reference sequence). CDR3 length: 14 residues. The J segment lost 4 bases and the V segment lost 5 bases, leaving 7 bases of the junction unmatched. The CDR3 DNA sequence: TGTGCCAGTAGTCCCGTAACAGGGGCCACTGAAGCTTTCTTT. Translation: CASSPVTGATEAFF.

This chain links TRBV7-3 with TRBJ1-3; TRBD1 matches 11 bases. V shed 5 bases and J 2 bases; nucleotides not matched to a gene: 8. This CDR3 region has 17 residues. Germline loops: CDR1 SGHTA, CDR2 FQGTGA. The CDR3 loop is CASSPGTGGFAGNTIYF. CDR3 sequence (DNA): TGTGCCAGCAGCCCGGGGACAGGGGGTTTTGCTGGAAACACCATATATTTT.

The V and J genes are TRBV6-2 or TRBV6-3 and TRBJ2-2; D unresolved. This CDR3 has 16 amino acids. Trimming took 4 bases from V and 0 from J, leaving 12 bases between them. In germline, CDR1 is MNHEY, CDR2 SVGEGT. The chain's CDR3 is CASSSTGGPNTGELFF. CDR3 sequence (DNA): TGTGCCAGCAGTTCGACTGGCGGTCCGAACACCGGGGAGCTGTTTTTT.

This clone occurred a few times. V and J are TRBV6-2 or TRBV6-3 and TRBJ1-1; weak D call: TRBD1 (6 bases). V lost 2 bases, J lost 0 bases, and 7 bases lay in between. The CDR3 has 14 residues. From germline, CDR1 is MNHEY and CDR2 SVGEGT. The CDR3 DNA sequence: TGTGCCAGCAGTTACGGGACATTGAACACTGAAGCTTTCTTT. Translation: CASSYGTLNTEAFF.